This T cell receptor (beta chain) derives from a study of cytomegalovirus exposure and HLA in healthy donors. The study's findings and limits: Association of a missense DCLRE1C variant with TCR beta V- and J-gene trimming was reported in a later analysis. According to a later analysis, donors in an Asian-associated ancestry cluster reportedly had fewer N-insertions than the roughly 660-donor mean. At a 0.05 false discovery rate, a later analysis found some 17,000 TCR beta sequences to be associated with HLA alleles. The records held CMV serostatus as the only immune exposure information.

Germline assignment: CDR1 MGHRA and CDR2 YSYEKL. The V and J ends lost 8 bases and 1 base, in that order; junction bases with no gene match: 6. The CDR3 loop spans 14 amino acids. The primer mix had 60 Vbeta and 13 Jbeta primers. Assay used: immunoSEQ multiplex PCR; TCRdb lists only in-frame clones, some missing. Of 150,000 to 200,000 clones in the sample, approximately 71% were seen once. This clone appeared a single time. Its cognate antigen is unknown. J is TRBJ2-7 and V is TRBV4-1, with 9 bases fitting TRBD1. Sample: PBMCs. The source is a male donor in good health and CMV-seronegative. CDR3 DNA: TGCGCCAGCGGGTCGACAGGGGGATCCTACGAGCAGTACTTC. This encodes CASGSTGGSYEQYF.